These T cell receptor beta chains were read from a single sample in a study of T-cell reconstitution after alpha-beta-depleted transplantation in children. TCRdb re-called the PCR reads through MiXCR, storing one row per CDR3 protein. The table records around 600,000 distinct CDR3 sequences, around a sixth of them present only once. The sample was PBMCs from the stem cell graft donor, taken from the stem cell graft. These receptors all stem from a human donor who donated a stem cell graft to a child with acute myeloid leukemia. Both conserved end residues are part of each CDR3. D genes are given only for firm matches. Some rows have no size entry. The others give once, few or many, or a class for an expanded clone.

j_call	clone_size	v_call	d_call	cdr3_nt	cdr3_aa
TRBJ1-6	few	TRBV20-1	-	TGCAGTGCTAGTCCACCGACAGGAAATTCACCCCTCCACTTT	CSASPPTGNSPLHF
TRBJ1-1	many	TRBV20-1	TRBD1	TGCAGTGCTAGCCAGACAGGGGGCTTGAACACTGAAGCTTTCTTT	CSASQTGGLNTEAFF
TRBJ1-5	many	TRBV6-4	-	TGTGCCAGCAGTCGGACGGCGAATAGCAATCAGCCCCAGCATTTT	CASSRTANSNQPQHF
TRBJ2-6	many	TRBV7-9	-	TGTGCCAGCAGCTTCGGGGGAGCAGGGGCCAACGTCCTGACTTTC	CASSFGGAGANVLTF
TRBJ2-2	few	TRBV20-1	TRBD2	TGCAGTGCTAGAGATGGTGGGACTAGCCCGACGAACACCGGGGAGCTGTTTTTT	CSARDGGTSPTNTGELFF
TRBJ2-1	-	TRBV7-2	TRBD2	TGTGCCAGCAGGGGGGAGGGTTGGAATGAGCAGTTCTTC	CASRGEGWNEQFF
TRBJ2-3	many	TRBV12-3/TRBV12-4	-	TGTGCCAGCAGTTTTCGGGATGCCTTAGGAGATACGCAGTATTTT	CASSFRDALGDTQYF
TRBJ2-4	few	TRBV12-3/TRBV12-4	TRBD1	TGTGCCAGCAGTTGGACAGGAGAAAAAAACATTCAGTACTTC	CASSWTGEKNIQYF
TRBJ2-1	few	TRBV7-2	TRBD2	TGTGCCAGCAGCTTACGTGGGGGGGCCTACAATGAGCAGTTCTTC	CASSLRGGAYNEQFF
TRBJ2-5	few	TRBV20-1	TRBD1	TGCAGTGCTAGCAACCCCGGACAGGAAGAGACCCAGTACTTC	CSASNPGQEETQYF
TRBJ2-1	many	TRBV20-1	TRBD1	TGCAGTGCCAGGACAGGGGGAAATCCGGGAGTCGATGAGCAGTTCTTC	CSARTGGNPGVDEQFF
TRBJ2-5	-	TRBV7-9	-	TGTGCCAGCAGTTACATCCGGGACACCCAAGAGACCCAGTACTTC	CASSYIRDTQETQYF
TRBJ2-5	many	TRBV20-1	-	TGCAGTGCTAGAGTGGCTCCCGTCCAAGAGACCCAGTACTTC	CSARVAPVQETQYF
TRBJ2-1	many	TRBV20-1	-	TGCAGTGCCGGGAGCCCGGGCGGATTCGTCTACAATGAGCAGTTCTTC	CSAGSPGGFVYNEQFF
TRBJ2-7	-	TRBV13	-	TGTGCCAGCAGCTTAGCCATGGGGGGCTACGAGCAGTACTTC	CASSLAMGGYEQYF
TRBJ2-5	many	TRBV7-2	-	TGTGCCAGCAGCTTAGATTGGGGGAGCCAAGAGACCCAGTACTTC	CASSLDWGSQETQYF
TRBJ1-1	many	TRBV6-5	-	TGTGCCAGCAGTTACGGAGGGCAGTACACTGAAGCTTTCTTT	CASSYGGQYTEAFF
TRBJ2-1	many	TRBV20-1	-	TGCAGTGCCCTCTCTTCGAATGAGCAGTTCTTC	CSALSSNEQFF
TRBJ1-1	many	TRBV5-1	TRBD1	TGCGCCAGCAGCTGGGACAGGGGGCAGGTGAACACTGAAGCTTTCTTT	CASSWDRGQVNTEAFF
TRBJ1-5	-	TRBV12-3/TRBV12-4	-	TGTGCCAGCAGTTTTCAGGCAGGGGCCCCTGAGGCCCAGCATTTT	CASSFQAGAPEAQHF
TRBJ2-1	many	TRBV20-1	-	TGCAGTGCTAGGGACATTGTGCGCCAAGGGTTCTTC	CSARDIVRQGFF
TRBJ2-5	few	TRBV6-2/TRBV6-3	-	TGTGCCAGCAGTCCTCGGGGGCCGTTGGGACGTGGGCAAGAGACCCAGTACTTC	CASSPRGPLGRGQETQYF
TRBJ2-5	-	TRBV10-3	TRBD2	TGTGCCGGCTTGGGACTAGCGGGGTCCCAAGAGACCCAGTACTTC	CAGLGLAGSQETQYF
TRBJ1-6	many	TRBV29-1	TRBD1	TGCAGCGCCACGACAGGGTTTAATTCACCCCTCCACTTT	CSATTGFNSPLHF
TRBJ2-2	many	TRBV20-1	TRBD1	TGCAGTGCGAGGCCCCGGGACAGCCCCCTAAACACCGGGGAGCTGTTTTTT	CSARPRDSPLNTGELFF